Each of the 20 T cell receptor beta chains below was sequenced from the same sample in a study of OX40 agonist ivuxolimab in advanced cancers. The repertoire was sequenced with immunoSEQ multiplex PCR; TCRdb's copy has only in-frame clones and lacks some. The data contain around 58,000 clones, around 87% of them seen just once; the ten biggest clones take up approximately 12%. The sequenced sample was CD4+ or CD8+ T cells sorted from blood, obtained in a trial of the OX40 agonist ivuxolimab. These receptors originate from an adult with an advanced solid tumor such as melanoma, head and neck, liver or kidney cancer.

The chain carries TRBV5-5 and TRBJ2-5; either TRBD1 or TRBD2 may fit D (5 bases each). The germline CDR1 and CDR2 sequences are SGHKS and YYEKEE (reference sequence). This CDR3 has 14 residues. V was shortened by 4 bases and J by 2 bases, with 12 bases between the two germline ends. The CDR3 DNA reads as TGTGCCAGCAGCCCCCGGGACGTTCAAGAGACCCAGTACTTC. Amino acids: CASSPRDVQETQYF.

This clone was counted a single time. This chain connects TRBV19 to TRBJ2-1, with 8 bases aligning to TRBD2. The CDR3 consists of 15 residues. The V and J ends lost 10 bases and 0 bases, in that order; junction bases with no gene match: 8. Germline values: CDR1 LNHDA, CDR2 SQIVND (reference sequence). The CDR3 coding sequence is TGTGCCACCACTATCGGGGGGGGCTCCTACAATGAGCAGTTCTTC. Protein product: CATTIGGGSYNEQFF.

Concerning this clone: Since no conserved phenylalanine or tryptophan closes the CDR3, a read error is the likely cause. The CDR3: CASSLQGGNSPLHL. CDR3 coding DNA: TGTGCCAGCAGCTTACAAGGTGGGAATTCACCCCTCCACCTT. The rearrangement links TRBV11-2 to TRBJ1-6; no reliable D call. V lost 2 bases and J lost 7, with 9 bases in between. Germline loops: CDR1 SGHAT, CDR2 FQNNGV. The CDR3 totals 14 residues.

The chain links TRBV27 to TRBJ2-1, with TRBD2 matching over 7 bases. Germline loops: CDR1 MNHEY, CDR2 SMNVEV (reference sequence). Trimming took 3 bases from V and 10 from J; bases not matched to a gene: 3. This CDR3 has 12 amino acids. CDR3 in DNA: TGTGCCAGCAGTTTGAGGGGAGGGGAGCAGTTCTTC. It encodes CASSLRGGEQFF.

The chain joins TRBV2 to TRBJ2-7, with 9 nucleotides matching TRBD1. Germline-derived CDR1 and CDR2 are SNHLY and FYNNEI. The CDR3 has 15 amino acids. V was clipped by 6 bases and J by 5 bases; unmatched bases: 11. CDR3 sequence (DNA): TGTGCCAGCAGGGACTGGGACAGGGCGGACCACGAGCAGTACTTC. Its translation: CASRDWDRADHEQYF.

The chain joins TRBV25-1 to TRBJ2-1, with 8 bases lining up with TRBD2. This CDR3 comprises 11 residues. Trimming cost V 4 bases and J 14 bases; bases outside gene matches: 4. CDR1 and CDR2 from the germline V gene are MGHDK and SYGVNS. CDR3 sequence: CASSALGLEFF. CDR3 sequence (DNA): TGTGCCAGCAGTGCGTTGGGACTAGAGTTCTTC.

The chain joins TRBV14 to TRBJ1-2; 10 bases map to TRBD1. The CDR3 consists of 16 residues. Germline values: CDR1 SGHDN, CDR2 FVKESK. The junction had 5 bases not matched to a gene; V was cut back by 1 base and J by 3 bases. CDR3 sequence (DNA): TGTGCCAGCAGCCAAGTCCAGACAGGGGGCGACTATGGCTACACCTTC. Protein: CASSQVQTGGDYGYTF.

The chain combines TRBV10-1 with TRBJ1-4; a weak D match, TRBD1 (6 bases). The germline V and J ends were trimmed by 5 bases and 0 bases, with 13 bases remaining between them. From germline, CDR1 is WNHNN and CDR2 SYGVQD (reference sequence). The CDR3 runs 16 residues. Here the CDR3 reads CASSYGQRTTNEKLFF. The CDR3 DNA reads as TGCGCCAGCAGTTACGGACAGCGAACAACTAATGAAAAACTGTTTTTT.

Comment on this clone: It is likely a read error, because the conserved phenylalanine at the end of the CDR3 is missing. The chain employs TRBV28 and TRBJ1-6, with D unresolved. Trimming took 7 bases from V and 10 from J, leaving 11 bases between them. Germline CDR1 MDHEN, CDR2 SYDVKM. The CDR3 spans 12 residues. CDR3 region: CASMAADSPLHP. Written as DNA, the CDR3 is TGTGCCAGCATGGCAGCCGACTCACCCCTCCACCCT.

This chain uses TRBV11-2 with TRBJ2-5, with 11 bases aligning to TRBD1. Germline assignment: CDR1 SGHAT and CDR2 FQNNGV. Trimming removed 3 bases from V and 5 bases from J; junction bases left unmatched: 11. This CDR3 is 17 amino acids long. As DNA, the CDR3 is TGTGCCAGCAGCTTGCCCGGACAGGGGGCCCTCCGGGAGACCCAGTACTTC. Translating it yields CASSLPGQGALRETQYF.

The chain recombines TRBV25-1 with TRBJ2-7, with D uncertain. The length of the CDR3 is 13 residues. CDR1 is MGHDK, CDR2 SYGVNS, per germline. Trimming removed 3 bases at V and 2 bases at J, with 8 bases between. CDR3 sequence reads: CASSDKAAYEQYF. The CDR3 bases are TGTGCCAGCAGTGATAAGGCGGCCTACGAGCAGTACTTC.

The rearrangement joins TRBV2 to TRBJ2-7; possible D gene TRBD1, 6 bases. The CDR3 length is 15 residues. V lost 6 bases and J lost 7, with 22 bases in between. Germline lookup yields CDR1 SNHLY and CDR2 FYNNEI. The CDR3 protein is CASRGPGQLSWEQYF. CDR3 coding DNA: TGTGCCAGCAGGGGCCCTGGACAGCTCTCTTGGGAGCAGTACTTC.

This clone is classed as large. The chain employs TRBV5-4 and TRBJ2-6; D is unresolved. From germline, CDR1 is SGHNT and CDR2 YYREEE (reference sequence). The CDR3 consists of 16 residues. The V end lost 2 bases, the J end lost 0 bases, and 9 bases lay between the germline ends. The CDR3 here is CASSFMGFSGANVLTF. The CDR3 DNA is TGTGCCAGCAGCTTCATGGGGTTCTCTGGGGCCAACGTCCTGACTTTC.

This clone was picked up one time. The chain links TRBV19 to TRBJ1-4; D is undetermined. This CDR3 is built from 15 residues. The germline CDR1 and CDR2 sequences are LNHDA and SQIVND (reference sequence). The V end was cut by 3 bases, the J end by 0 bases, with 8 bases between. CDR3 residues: CASSIMASTNEKLFF. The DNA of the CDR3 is TGTGCCAGTAGTATTATGGCCTCAACTAATGAAAAACTGTTTTTT.

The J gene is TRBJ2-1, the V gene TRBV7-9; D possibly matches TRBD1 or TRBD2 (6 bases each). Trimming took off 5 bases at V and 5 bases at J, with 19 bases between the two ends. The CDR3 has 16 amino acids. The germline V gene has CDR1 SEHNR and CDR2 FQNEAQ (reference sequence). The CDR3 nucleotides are TGTGCCAGCAGCCTCGAGGGGTGGGGGGCCCACAATGAGCAGTTCTTC. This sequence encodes CASSLEGWGAHNEQFF. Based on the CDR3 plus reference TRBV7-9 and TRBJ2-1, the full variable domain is DTGVSQNPRHKITKRGQNVTFRCDPISEHNRLYWYRQTLGQGPEFLTYFQNEAQLEKSRLLSDRFSAERPKGSFSTLEIQRTEQGDSAMYLCASSLEGWGAHNEQFFGPGTRLTVL.

CDR3 sequence: CASSYSSIQPQHF. For the CDR3, the DNA is TGTGCCAGCAGTTACTCGAGTATTCAGCCCCAGCATTTT. The chain combines TRBV6-5 with TRBJ1-5, with D hard to call. Germline values: CDR1 MNHEY, CDR2 SVGAGI. The length of the CDR3 is 13 residues. The V end was cut by 0 bases, the J end by 6 bases, with 6 bases between.

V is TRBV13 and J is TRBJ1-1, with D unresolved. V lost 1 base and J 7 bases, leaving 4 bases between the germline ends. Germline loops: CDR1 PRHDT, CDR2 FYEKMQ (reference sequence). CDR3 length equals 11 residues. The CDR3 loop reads CASSLVGEAFF. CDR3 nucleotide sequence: TGTGCCAGCAGCTTAGTCGGTGAAGCTTTCTTT.

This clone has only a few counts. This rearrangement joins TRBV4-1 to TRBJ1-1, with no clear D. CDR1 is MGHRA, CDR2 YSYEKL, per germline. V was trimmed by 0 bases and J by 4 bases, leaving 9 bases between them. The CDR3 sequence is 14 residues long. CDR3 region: CASSQEDLGTEAFF. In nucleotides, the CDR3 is TGCGCCAGCAGCCAAGAAGACCTGGGCACTGAAGCTTTCTTT.

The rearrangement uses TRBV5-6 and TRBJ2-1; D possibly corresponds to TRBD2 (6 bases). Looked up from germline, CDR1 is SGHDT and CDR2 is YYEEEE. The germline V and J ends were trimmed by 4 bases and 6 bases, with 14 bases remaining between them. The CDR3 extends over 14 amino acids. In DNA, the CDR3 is TGTGCCAGCAGCCTAAGACTAGTCACCAATGAGCAGTTCTTC. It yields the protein CASSLRLVTNEQFF.

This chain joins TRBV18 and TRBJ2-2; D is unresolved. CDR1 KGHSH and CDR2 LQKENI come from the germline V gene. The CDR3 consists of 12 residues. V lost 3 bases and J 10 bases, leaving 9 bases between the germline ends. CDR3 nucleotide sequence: TGTGCCAGCTCACCCCGATACCAGGAGCTGTTTTTT. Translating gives CASSPRYQELFF.